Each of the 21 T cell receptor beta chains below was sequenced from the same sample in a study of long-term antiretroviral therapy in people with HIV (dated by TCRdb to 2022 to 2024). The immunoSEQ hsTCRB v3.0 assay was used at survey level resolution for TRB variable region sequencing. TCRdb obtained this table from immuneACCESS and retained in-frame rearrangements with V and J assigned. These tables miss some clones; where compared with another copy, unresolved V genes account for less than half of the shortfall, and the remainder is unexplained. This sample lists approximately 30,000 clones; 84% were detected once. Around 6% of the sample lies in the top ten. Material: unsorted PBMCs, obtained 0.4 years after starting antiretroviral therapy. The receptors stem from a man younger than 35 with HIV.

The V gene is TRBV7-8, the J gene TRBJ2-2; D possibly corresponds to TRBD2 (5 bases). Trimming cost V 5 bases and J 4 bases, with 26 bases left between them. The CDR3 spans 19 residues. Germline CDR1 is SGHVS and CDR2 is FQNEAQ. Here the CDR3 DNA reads TGTGCCAGCAGCAAACGGGCCCAGCCCCCCCGCGAGGGCACCGGGGAGCTGTTTTTT. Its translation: CASSKRAQPPREGTGELFF.

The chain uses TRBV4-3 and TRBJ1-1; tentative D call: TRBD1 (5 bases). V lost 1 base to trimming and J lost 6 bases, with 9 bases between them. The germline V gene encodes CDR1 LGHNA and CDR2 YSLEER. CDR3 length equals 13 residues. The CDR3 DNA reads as TGCGCCAGCAGCCAAGGGGGGTCGTCTGAAGCTTTCTTT. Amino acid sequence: CASSQGGSSEAFF.

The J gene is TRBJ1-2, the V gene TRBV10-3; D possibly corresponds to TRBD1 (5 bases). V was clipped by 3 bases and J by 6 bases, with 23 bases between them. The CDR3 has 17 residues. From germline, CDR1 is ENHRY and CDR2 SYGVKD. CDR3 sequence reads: CAISDLHHEGPLDGYTF. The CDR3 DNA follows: TGTGCCATCAGTGACCTACACCACGAGGGACCCCTAGATGGCTACACCTTC.

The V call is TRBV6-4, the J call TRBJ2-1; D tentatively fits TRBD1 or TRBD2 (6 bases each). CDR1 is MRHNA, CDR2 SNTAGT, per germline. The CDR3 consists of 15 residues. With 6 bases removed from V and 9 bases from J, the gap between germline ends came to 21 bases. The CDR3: CASSPDYLEGGEQFF. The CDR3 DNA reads TGTGCCAGCAGCCCGGACTACCTCGAGGGGGGTGAGCAGTTCTTC.

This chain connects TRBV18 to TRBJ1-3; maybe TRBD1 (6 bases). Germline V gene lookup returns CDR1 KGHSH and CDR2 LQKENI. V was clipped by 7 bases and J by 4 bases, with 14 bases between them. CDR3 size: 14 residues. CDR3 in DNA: TGTGCCAGCTTAAGACCGGACAGAGGAAACACCATATATTTT. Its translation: CASLRPDRGNTIYF.

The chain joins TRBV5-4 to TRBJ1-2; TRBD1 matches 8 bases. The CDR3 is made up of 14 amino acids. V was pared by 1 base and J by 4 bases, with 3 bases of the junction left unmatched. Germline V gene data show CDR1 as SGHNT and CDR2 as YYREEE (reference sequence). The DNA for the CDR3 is TGTGCCAGCAGCTTGCGGGACAGGAGCTATGGCTACACCTTC. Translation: CASSLRDRSYGYTF. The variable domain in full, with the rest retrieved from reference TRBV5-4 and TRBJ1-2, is ETGVTQSPTHLIKTRGQQVTLRCSSQSGHNTVSWYQQALGQGPQFIFQYYREEENGRGNFPPRFSGLQFPNYSSELNVNALELDDSALYLCASSLRDRSYGYTFGSGTRLTVV.

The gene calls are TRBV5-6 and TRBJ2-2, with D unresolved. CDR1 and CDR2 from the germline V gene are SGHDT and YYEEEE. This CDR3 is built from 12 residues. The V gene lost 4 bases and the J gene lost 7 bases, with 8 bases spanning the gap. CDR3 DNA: TGTGCCAGCAGCCTCGGTAACGGGGAGCTGTTTTTT. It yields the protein CASSLGNGELFF.

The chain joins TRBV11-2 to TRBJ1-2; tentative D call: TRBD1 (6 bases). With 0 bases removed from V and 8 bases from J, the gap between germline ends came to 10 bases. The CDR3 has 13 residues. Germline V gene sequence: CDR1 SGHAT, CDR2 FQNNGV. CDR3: CASSLEGGYGYTF. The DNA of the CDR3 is TGTGCCAGCAGCTTAGAAGGGGGGTACGGCTACACCTTC.

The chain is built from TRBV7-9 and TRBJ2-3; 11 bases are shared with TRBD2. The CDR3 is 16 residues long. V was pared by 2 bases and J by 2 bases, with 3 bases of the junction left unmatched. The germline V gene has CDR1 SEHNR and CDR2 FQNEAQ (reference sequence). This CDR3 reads CASSLKTSGITDTQYF. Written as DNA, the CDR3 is TGTGCCAGCAGCTTAAAGACTAGCGGGATCACAGATACGCAGTATTTT.

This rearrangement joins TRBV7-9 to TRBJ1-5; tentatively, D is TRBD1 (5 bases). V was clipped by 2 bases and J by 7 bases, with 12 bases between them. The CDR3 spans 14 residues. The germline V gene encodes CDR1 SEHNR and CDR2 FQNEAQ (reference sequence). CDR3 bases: TGTGCCAGCAGCTTAAACCGGGGGAACCAGCCCCAGCATTTT. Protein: CASSLNRGNQPQHF.

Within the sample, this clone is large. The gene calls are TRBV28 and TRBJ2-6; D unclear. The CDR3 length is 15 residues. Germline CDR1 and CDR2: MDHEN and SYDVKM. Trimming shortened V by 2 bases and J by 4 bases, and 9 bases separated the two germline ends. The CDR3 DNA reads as TGTGCCAGCAGTTTAATGGGCGACGGGGCCAACGTCCTGACTTTC. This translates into CASSLMGDGANVLTF.

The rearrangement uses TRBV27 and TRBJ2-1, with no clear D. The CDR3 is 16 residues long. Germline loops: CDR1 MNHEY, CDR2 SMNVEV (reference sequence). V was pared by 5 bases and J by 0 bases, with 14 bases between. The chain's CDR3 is CASSTTPGNSYNEQFF. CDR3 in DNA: TGTGCCAGCAGTACAACCCCGGGTAACTCCTACAATGAGCAGTTCTTC.

The CDR3 sequence: CASSPGGGGREQYF. Written as DNA, the CDR3 is TGTGCCAGCAGCCCCGGCGGGGGGGGGCGGGAGCAGTACTTC. The chain joins TRBV7-3 to TRBJ2-7; TRBD2 matches 9 bases. Germline CDR1 and CDR2: SGHTA and FQGTGA. V gave up 5 bases and J gave up 7 bases; unmatched junction bases: 9. This CDR3 is 14 amino acids long.

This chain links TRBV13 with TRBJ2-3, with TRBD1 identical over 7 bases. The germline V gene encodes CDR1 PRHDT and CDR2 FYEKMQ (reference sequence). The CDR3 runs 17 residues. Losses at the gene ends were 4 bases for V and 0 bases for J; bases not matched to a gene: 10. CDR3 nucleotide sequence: TGTGCCAGCAGCTCCCTAGACAGGGCAGAAAGCACAGATACGCAGTATTTT. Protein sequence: CASSSLDRAESTDTQYF.

CDR3 region: CASVGQGDDNEQFF. CDR3 coding DNA: TGTGCCAGCGTGGGACAGGGGGATGACAATGAGCAGTTCTTC. The chain employs TRBV6-5 and TRBJ2-1; the match to TRBD1 covers 11 bases. With V trimmed by 8 bases and J by 5 bases, 5 bases remained unmatched. Germline CDR1 and CDR2: MNHEY and SVGAGI. CDR3 size: 14 residues.

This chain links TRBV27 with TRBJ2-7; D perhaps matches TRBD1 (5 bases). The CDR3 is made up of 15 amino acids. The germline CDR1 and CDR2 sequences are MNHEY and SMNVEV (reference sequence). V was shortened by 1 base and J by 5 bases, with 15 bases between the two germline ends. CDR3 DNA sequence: TGTGCCAGCAGTTTATTGGGTAGAGAGGACAACGAGCAGTACTTC. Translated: CASSLLGREDNEQYF.

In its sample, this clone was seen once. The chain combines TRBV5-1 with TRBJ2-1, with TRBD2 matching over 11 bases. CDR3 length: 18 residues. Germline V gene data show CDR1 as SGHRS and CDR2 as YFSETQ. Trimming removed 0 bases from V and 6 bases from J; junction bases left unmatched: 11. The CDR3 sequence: CASSLALFVAGGPNEQFF. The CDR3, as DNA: TGCGCCAGCAGCTTGGCCCTATTTGTAGCGGGGGGGCCCAATGAGCAGTTCTTC. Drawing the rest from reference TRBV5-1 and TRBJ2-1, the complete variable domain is KAGVTQTPRYLIKTRGQQVTLSCSPISGHRSVSWYQQTPGQGLQFLFEYFSETQRNKGNFPGRFSGRQFSNSRSEMNVSTLELGDSALYLCASSLALFVAGGPNEQFFGPGTRLTVL.

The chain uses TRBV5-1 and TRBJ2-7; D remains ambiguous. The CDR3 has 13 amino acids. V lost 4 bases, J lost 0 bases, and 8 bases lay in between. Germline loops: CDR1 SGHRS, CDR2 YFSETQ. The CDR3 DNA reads TGCGCCAGCAGCACGGGCCTCTCCTACGAGCAGTACTTC. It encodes CASSTGLSYEQYF.

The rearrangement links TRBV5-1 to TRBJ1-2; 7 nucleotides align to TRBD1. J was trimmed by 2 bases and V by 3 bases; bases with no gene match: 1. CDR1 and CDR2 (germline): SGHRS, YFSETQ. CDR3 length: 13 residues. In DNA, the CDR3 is TGCGCCAGCAGCTGGGGACAGAACTATGGCTACACCTTC. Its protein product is CASSWGQNYGYTF.

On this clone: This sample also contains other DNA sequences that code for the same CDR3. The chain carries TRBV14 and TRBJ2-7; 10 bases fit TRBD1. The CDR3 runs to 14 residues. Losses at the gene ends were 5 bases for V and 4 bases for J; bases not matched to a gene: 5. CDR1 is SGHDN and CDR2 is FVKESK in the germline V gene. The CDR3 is CASSGTGAWYEQYF. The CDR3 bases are TGTGCCAGCAGCGGGACAGGGGCTTGGTACGAGCAGTACTTC.

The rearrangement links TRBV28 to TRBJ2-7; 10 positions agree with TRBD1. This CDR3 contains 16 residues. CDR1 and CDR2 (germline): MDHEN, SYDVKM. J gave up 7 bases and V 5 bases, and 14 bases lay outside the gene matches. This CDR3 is CASSPPTGGQLREQYF. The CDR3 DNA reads TGTGCCAGCAGTCCCCCGACAGGGGGCCAGCTGAGGGAGCAGTACTTC.